What follows are 30 T cell receptor beta chains derived from one specimen sequenced in a study of beta chain features in type 1 diabetes. Study-wide points: TCRB CDR3 length was moderately but significantly reduced in all four CD4+ subsets of Type 1 diabetes patients.

Their antigens are not known. The authors reverse transcribed all of the isolated RNA, so sequencing captured expressed TCRB transcripts. Assay: immunoSEQ multiplex PCR; the TCRdb copy retains only in-frame clones and omits some. The sample has about 640,000 clones; around an eighth are singletons. The sample comprised naive CD4+ T cells from blood. These receptors came from a man aged 25-40 years with type 1 diabetes.

The genes are TRBV9 and TRBJ1-5, with D possibly matching TRBD1 (5 bases). V shed 3 bases and J shed 7 bases, with 11 bases lying between them. Germline CDR1 SGDLS, CDR2 YYNGEE. The CDR3 totals 13 residues. CDR3 sequence: CASSGGSDQPQHF. The CDR3, as DNA: TGTGCCAGCAGCGGGGGGTCCGACCAGCCCCAGCATTTT. The full variable domain, rest sourced from reference TRBV9 and TRBJ1-5, is DSGVTQTPKHLITATGQRVTLRCSPRSGDLSVYWYQQSLDQGLQFLIQYYNGEERAKGNILERFSAQQFPDLHSELNLSSLELGDSALYFCASSGGSDQPQHFGDGTRLSIL.

Note on this clone: This same CDR3 is encoded by further DNA sequences in the sample. The chain recombines TRBV5-1 with TRBJ1-1; a possible D gene is TRBD1 (6 bases). V was trimmed by 4 bases and J by 0 bases, leaving 10 bases between them. Germline V gives CDR1 SGHRS, CDR2 YFSETQ. The CDR3 loop spans 14 amino acids. The CDR3 loop reads CASSAGQMNTEAFF. The CDR3, as DNA: TGCGCCAGCAGCGCGGGACAAATGAACACTGAAGCTTTCTTT.

V and J are TRBV2 and TRBJ2-7, with D possibly TRBD1 on 5 matching bases. V dropped 4 bases and J dropped 3 bases, with 10 bases sitting between them. Looked up from germline, CDR1 is SNHLY and CDR2 is FYNNEI. The CDR3 has 13 residues. The CDR3: CASSGSQGYEQYF. The CDR3 DNA sequence: TGTGCCAGCAGTGGGTCTCAGGGCTACGAGCAGTACTTC.

There are a few counts of this clone. This is likely a read error, given that the CDR3 carries no conserved phenylalanine or tryptophan at its end. CDR3 nucleotide sequence: TGTGCCTGGGGTCTACAGGGCCCCAATTCACCCCTCCACCTT. Its translation: CAWGLQGPNSPLHL. V usage is TRBV30 and J usage is TRBJ1-6; maybe TRBD1 (6 bases). V lost 5 bases to trimming and J lost 7 bases, with 15 bases between them. The CDR3 loop spans 14 amino acids. CDR1 is GTSNPN and CDR2 is SVGIG in the germline V gene (reference sequence).

This clone has just a few counts. This rearrangement joins TRBV30 to TRBJ1-5, with D possibly TRBD1 on 5 matching bases. Germline lookup yields CDR1 GTSNPN and CDR2 SVGIG (reference sequence). The germline V and J ends were trimmed by 2 bases and 10 bases, with 24 bases remaining between them. This CDR3 spans 16 amino acids. CDR3 protein: CAWSPIGGARQNPQHF. Here the CDR3 DNA reads TGTGCCTGGAGTCCAATTGGAGGGGCCCGGCAAAATCCCCAGCATTTT.

The J gene is TRBJ2-7, the V gene TRBV10-1, with 11 nucleotides matching TRBD2. Germline values: CDR1 WNHNN, CDR2 SYGVQD (reference sequence). The ends lost 4 bases at V and 4 bases at J; junction bases unmatched: 12. The CDR3 runs 17 residues. CDR3 loop: CASSGSRGTSGRYEQYF. CDR3 DNA: TGCGCCAGCAGTGGGAGCCGCGGGACTAGCGGACGTTACGAGCAGTACTTC.

This clone was picked up a small number of times. The chain links TRBV7-3 to TRBJ2-5; 7 nucleotides align to TRBD1. Per the germline V gene, CDR1 is SGHTA and CDR2 is FQGTGA. Unmatched junction bases numbered 9, after V lost 5 bases and J lost 3 bases. The CDR3 length is 15 residues. The CDR3 here is CASSTYPGQKETQYF. CDR3 in DNA: TGTGCCAGCAGCACCTACCCGGGACAGAAAGAGACCCAGTACTTC.

The chain uses TRBV9 and TRBJ2-1, with D possibly TRBD1 on 6 matching bases. The germline V and J ends were trimmed by 1 base and 3 bases, with 11 bases remaining between them. Germline CDR1 SGDLS, CDR2 YYNGEE. This CDR3 comprises 15 residues. CDR3 sequence: CASSVTGRNYNEQFF. As DNA, the CDR3 is TGTGCCAGCAGCGTAACAGGGCGGAACTACAATGAGCAGTTCTTC.

The CDR3 DNA reads TGTGCCAGTAGGACAGGGATTTCACCCCTCCACTTT. Its translation is CASRTGISPLHF. The chain uses TRBV19 and TRBJ1-6, with 7 bases lining up with TRBD1. Germline CDR1 is LNHDA and CDR2 is SQIVND (reference sequence). J gave up 9 bases and V 6 bases, and 2 bases lay outside the gene matches. There are 12 residues in the CDR3.

The chain employs TRBV4-2 and TRBJ2-1, with 13 bases that match TRBD2. The CDR3 covers 17 residues. Germline-derived CDR1 and CDR2 are LGHNA and YNFKEQ. The V gene end was trimmed by 1 base and the J gene end by 7 bases; junction bases not matched to a gene: 7. In DNA, the CDR3 is TGTGCCAGCAGCCAAGTGGAACTAGCGGGGGGGCGGAATGAGCAGTTCTTC. Translation gives CASSQVELAGGRNEQFF.

A few counts support this clone. The gene calls are TRBV20-1 and TRBJ2-4, with 8 nucleotides matching TRBD1. The CDR3 sequence is 10 residues long. The V and J ends lost 3 bases and 14 bases, in that order; junction bases with no gene match: 3. The germline gives CDR1 DFQATT, CDR2 SNEGSKA (reference sequence). The CDR3 bases are TGCAGTGCTAGGGGGGACAGGAAGTACTTC. Protein: CSARGDRKYF.

This chain links TRBV19 with TRBJ1-1; D may be TRBD1 (5 bases). The V gene's germline CDR1 is LNHDA and CDR2 SQIVND (reference sequence). V lost 5 bases, J lost 3 bases, and 22 bases lay in between. The CDR3 is made up of 17 amino acids. CDR3 loop: CASSQTGPTGQDTEAFF. The CDR3 DNA reads TGTGCCAGTAGTCAGACGGGGCCCACGGGGCAGGACACTGAAGCTTTCTTT.

The sample holds a few counts of this clone. The chain links TRBV9 to TRBJ2-2; TRBD1 matches at 9 bases. Germline-derived CDR1 and CDR2 are SGDLS and YYNGEE. This CDR3 has 14 amino acids. Losses at the gene ends were 4 bases for V and 9 bases for J; bases not matched to a gene: 7. The CDR3 DNA follows: TGTGCCAGCAGCCAAGGACAGGGGATATGGGAGCTGTTTTTT. This translates into CASSQGQGIWELFF.

The DNA for the CDR3 is TGTGCCAGCAGCCAAATAACAGATACGCAGTATTTT. Amino acid sequence: CASSQITDTQYF. The chain is built from TRBV7-7 and TRBJ2-3; no clear D. Trimming took 5 bases from V and 3 from J, leaving 6 bases between them. This CDR3 contains 12 residues. Germline lookup yields CDR1 SSHAT and CDR2 FNYEAQ (reference sequence). Supplemented by reference TRBV7-7 and TRBJ2-3, the full variable domain reads GAGVSQSPRYKVTKRGQDVTLRCDPISSHATLYWYQQALGQGPEFLTYFNYEAQPDKSGLPSDRFSAERPEGSISTLTIQRTEQRDSAMYRCASSQITDTQYFGPGTRLTVL.

The rearrangement joins TRBV9 to TRBJ2-7, with 8 nucleotides matching TRBD2. The CDR3 extends over 15 amino acids. Germline CDR1 is SGDLS and CDR2 is YYNGEE. The V gene end was trimmed by 1 base and the J gene end by 3 bases; junction bases not matched to a gene: 6. DNA for the CDR3: TGTGCCAGCAGCGTATCAAGCGGGGGAGTCTACGAGCAGTACTTC. Its protein is CASSVSSGGVYEQYF.

This chain connects TRBV6-6 to TRBJ2-1; 11 positions agree with TRBD2. The V gene end was trimmed by 6 bases and the J gene end by 6 bases; junction bases not matched to a gene: 10. There are 16 residues in the CDR3. Per germline, CDR1 MNHNY and CDR2 SVGAGI (reference sequence). The CDR3 DNA follows: TGTGCCAGCAGGGATACACCGGGACTAGCGGCCAATGAGCAGTTCTTC. Residues: CASRDTPGLAANEQFF.

This clone has only a few counts. This chain joins TRBV28 and TRBJ1-2; tentative D call: TRBD1 (5 bases). This CDR3 spans 16 amino acids. Germline values: CDR1 MDHEN, CDR2 SYDVKM. V lost 7 bases and J lost 4, with 22 bases in between. The CDR3 here is CASTSSGRDFSYGYTF. The CDR3 region has the DNA TGTGCCAGCACCTCCTCTGGGAGGGACTTCAGCTATGGCTACACCTTC.

In this sample, this clone turned up a few times. The chain is built from TRBV7-9 and TRBJ2-1; 14 nucleotides line up with TRBD2. Germline V gene sequence: CDR1 SEHNR, CDR2 FQNEAQ (reference sequence). Unmatched junction bases numbered 10, after V lost 6 bases and J lost 6 bases. The CDR3 is 17 amino acids. CDR3 in DNA: TGTGCCAGCAGTCCGCTCTGGACTAGCGGGGGGACCAATGAGCAGTTCTTC. It codes for CASSPLWTSGGTNEQFF.

V usage is TRBV7-2 and J usage is TRBJ1-2, with TRBD1 identical over 7 bases. J lost 5 bases, V lost 6 bases, and 9 bases had no gene match. CDR1 and CDR2 from the germline V gene are SGHTA and FQGNSA. The CDR3 has 14 amino acids. The CDR3 loop reads CASSSSGQIYGYTF. DNA of the CDR3: TGTGCCAGCAGTTCCTCGGGACAGATATATGGCTACACCTTC.

The chain has TRBV7-2 and TRBJ2-2; the match to TRBD1 covers 8 bases. This CDR3 region has 15 residues. From germline, CDR1 is SGHTA and CDR2 FQGNSA. Trimming at V came to 1 base and at J to 7 bases, leaving 5 bases not matched to a gene. CDR3 sequence reads: CASSLGTGNNGELFF. The CDR3 DNA reads TGTGCCAGCAGCTTAGGGACAGGGAATAACGGGGAGCTGTTTTTT. The full variable domain, in which reference TRBV7-2 and TRBJ2-2 provide the parts outside the CDR3, is GAGVSQSPSNKVTEKGKDVELRCDPISGHTALYWYRQSLGQGLEFLIYFQGNSAPDKSGLPSDRFSAERTGGSVSTLTIQRTQQEDSAVYLCASSLGTGNNGELFFGEGSRLTVL.

The chain is built from TRBV10-3 and TRBJ1-6, with D maybe TRBD1 (6 bases). CDR1 and CDR2 (germline): ENHRY, SYGVKD. The V end was cut by 6 bases, the J end by 6 bases, with 12 bases between. This CDR3 has 14 amino acids. This chain's CDR3 is CAIRRDTINSPLHF. As DNA, the CDR3 is TGTGCCATCAGGCGGGACACTATTAATTCACCCCTCCACTTT.

The J gene is TRBJ2-2, the V gene TRBV7-9; 7 bases map to TRBD2. Trimming removed 7 bases from V and 2 bases from J; junction bases left unmatched: 10. Germline V gene sequence: CDR1 SEHNR, CDR2 FQNEAQ (reference sequence). This CDR3 is built from 16 residues. The CDR3 loop reads CASTARAGENTGELFF. CDR3 bases: TGTGCCAGCACTGCCAGGGCGGGAGAAAACACCGGGGAGCTGTTTTTT. Complete variable domain (other parts from reference TRBV7-9 and TRBJ2-2): DTGVSQNPRHKITKRGQNVTFRCDPISEHNRLYWYRQTLGQGPEFLTYFQNEAQLEKSRLLSDRFSAERPKGSFSTLEIQRTEQGDSAMYLCASTARAGENTGELFFGEGSRLTVL.

This clone was seen only a few times. The chain couples TRBV29-1 to TRBJ1-5, with TRBD1 as a possible D gene (6 bases). The CDR3 runs 12 residues. V was shortened by 6 bases and J by 6 bases, with 12 bases between the two germline ends. Germline V gives CDR1 SQVTM, CDR2 ANQGSEA. CDR3 residues: CSVQQGRQPQHF. The CDR3 DNA sequence: TGCAGCGTGCAACAGGGTCGTCAGCCCCAGCATTTT.

This clone has more than one count but fewer than ten. The chain employs TRBV7-2 and TRBJ2-1, with 10 bases fitting TRBD1. The CDR3 spans 16 residues. CDR1 and CDR2 from the germline V gene are SGHTA and FQGNSA. V dropped 7 bases and J dropped 5; count of bases not matched to a gene: 11. The CDR3 is CASNVRPGQGNNEQFF. The CDR3 nucleotides read TGTGCCAGCAACGTCCGACCGGGACAGGGGAACAATGAGCAGTTCTTC.

This clone turned up a few times. The V gene is TRBV5-1, the J gene TRBJ2-1, with 9 bases that match TRBD1. V lost 4 bases, J lost 7 bases, and 3 bases stayed unmatched. Germline values: CDR1 SGHRS, CDR2 YFSETQ. The CDR3 is made up of 13 amino acids. This CDR3 reads CASSDGQGNEQFF. The CDR3 DNA follows: TGCGCCAGCAGCGACGGACAGGGGAATGAGCAGTTCTTC.

This clone was seen a few times. J is TRBJ2-1 and V is TRBV7-3; 13 bases align to TRBD2. CDR1 and CDR2 (germline): SGHTA, FQGTGA. V lost 3 bases and J lost 7; bases outside the gene matches: 3. This CDR3 has 15 amino acids. As DNA, the CDR3 is TGTGCCAGCAGCTTGGGACTAGCGGGGCGAAATGAGCAGTTCTTC. Amino acid sequence: CASSLGLAGRNEQFF.

This clone has a handful of counts. The chain's CDR3 is CASSLVAEGETQYF. CDR3 bases: TGTGCCAGCAGCTTAGTAGCGGAGGGGGAGACCCAGTACTTC. V usage is TRBV7-6 and J usage is TRBJ2-5; D is possibly TRBD2 (6 bases). V was pared by 1 base and J by 5 bases, with 11 bases between. CDR3 length: 14 residues. In germline, CDR1 is SGHVS, CDR2 FNYEAQ.

A few counts support this clone. The genes are TRBV5-4 and TRBJ2-1; 12 bases agree with TRBD2. Germline loops: CDR1 SGHNT, CDR2 YYREEE (reference sequence). J lost 8 bases, V lost 4 bases, and 10 bases had no gene match. This CDR3 has 16 amino acids. The CDR3 bases are TGTGCCAGCAGCCCTAGCGGGGGGGCCGGAGTGGATGAGCAGTTCTTC. The encoded protein is CASSPSGGAGVDEQFF. The full variable domain, rest sourced from reference TRBV5-4 and TRBJ2-1, is ETGVTQSPTHLIKTRGQQVTLRCSSQSGHNTVSWYQQALGQGPQFIFQYYREEENGRGNFPPRFSGLQFPNYSSELNVNALELDDSALYLCASSPSGGAGVDEQFFGPGTRLTVL.

A few counts support this clone. The chain uses TRBV21-1 and TRBJ1-6; the DNA was not compared with TRBD1, the D call given in the table. TRBV21-1 is a pseudogene. This CDR3 contains 15 residues. The CDR3: CASSKTEICNSPLHF. In DNA form, the CDR3 reads TGTGCCAGCAGCAAGACAGAGATTTGTAATTCACCCCTCCACTTT.

There are a few counts of this clone. The J gene is TRBJ2-4, the V gene TRBV7-2; 9 bases match TRBD2. CDR3 length: 16 residues. V lost 2 bases and J lost 8; bases outside the gene matches: 10. Germline V lookup: CDR1 SGHTA, CDR2 FQGNSA. CDR3 residues: CASSLFLAGRRDIQYF. CDR3 DNA sequence: TGTGCCAGCAGCTTATTCCTAGCGGGGAGAAGAGACATTCAGTACTTC.